This T cell receptor (beta chain) appears in the sequencing data of a study of blood T cell repertoires in COVID-19 (TCRdb year 2020). About the investigation overall: Collaborator samples came from the United States, Italy and Spain and covered acute and convalescent phases of COVID-19. Samples were obtained from the ongoing ImmuneRACE study (first 160 participants) and from over 1,000 subjects provided by 6 global collaborators. The dataset comprised deeply sampled blood TCRbeta repertoires from subjects exposed to, actively infected with, or recovered from COVID-19. The prospective study material was composed of cDNA or gDNA derived from T cells, B-cell-depleted T cells, or PBMCs. The sample metadata nearly always contained a de-identified subject ID, COVID-19 status, age in years and sex. The repertoires were released in a freely available public database meant as a resource for research on the immune response to SARS-CoV-2. Where available, HLA class I and class II types were taken from metadata supplied by the sample provider and were not determined by assay-based typing. Points the paper makes about the study in general: The amount of clinical and demographic metadata varied by source and participant and was provided uncurated.

V is reduced by 6 bases and J by 4 bases, leaving a spacing of 9 bases between them. The CDR3 has 12 amino acids, counting the end cysteine and phenylalanine. The retained sequence is limited to the CDR3, 36 bases, with the frame set at the first base. Sequences MNHEY (CDR1) and SVGAGI (CDR2) are obtained from the germline V gene. TCRbeta CDR3 regions were amplified from genomic DNA using the immunoSEQ Assay, a bias-controlled multiplex PCR. In the source study's methods: The number of nucleated cells in each sample was estimated by amplification of reference gene primers within the assay. Sequence reads were collapsed and filtered to measure the absolute abundance of every unique TCRbeta CDR3 rearrangement. For each sample, productive Simpson clonality was calculated by taking the square root of Simpson's diversity index across productive rearrangements. What TCRdb holds here is the immuneACCESS table cut down to in-frame rearrangements. Part of the clones is not present; checked against another copy, under half of the missing clones reflect an unresolved V gene, and the others are unexplained. The V and J calls and clone size come from that table; D and trimming were worked out from the DNA. The sample table contains hundreds of thousands of clones; only one count was recorded for around 86% of them. Approximately 1.5% of the sample comes from the top ten.

Comment on this clone: Its antigen target is currently unknown. The sample holds no much larger clone one base away, and base qualities are not on file. Other nucleotide sequences from this sample produce the same CDR3.

Collaborating institutions collected whole blood in K2EDTA tubes following their own protocols. Collaborator samples were shipped for TCRbeta analysis as frozen whole blood, isolated PBMCs, or DNA extracted from either sample type. This sequence uses TRBV6-5 and TRBJ1-1, and the D gene may be TRBD1, 5 bases matching. The specimen was peripheral blood. This receptor was obtained from a woman in her 30s with active or convalescent COVID-19. At the DNA level, the sequence is TGTGCCAGCAGGGGGACTGGCACTGAAGCTTTCTTT. Its translation reads: CASRGTGTEAFF.